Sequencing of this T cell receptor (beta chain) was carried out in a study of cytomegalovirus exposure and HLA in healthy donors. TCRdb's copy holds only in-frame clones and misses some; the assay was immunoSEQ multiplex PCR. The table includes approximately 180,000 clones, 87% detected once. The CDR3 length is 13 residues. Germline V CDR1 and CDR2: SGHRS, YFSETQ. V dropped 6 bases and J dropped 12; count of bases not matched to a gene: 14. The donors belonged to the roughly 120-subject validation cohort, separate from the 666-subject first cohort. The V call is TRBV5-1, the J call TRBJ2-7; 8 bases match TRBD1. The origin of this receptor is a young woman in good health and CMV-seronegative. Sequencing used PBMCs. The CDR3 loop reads CASKVADQGAAYF. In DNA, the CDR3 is TGCGCCAGCAAGGTCGCTGATCAGGGGGCCGCGTACTTC. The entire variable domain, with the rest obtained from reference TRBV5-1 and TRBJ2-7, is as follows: KAGVTQTPRYLIKTRGQQVTLSCSPISGHRSVSWYQQTPGQGLQFLFEYFSETQRNKGNFPGRFSGRQFSNSRSEMNVSTLELGDSALYLCASKVADQGAAYFGPGTRLTVT.